The clone carrying this T cell receptor (beta chain) was picked up a small number of times. Its antigen is not identified. This entry comes from a study of T-cell memory formation after mild COVID-19. General study points: Pre-infection memory already had some responding clones, implying cross-reactive memory joined.

The CDR3 is made up of 15 amino acids. Germline loops: CDR1 SGHTA, CDR2 FQGNSA. The V gene lost 6 bases and the J gene lost 4 bases, with 16 bases spanning the gap. After 5'RACE with constant-segment primers, TCR alpha and TCR beta cDNA libraries carrying sample barcodes and UMIs were obtained. Via MiXCR, TCRdb re-called the 5' RACE reads, giving one row per CDR3 protein. Of approximately 490,000 distinct CDR3 sequences in the sample, roughly 20% were seen once. The origin of this receptor is an adult woman who had mild COVID-19 (a few samples of this study predate the infection). Cell type and time point are not known. The genes are TRBV7-2 and TRBJ2-1; TRBD1 might be the D (7 bases). Sequencing was carried out using PBMCs or a T cell subset sorted from them (not recorded which). This CDR3 reads CASRPSGGTYNEQFF. CDR3 nucleotides: TGTGCCAGCAGGCCCTCAGGGGGGACGTACAATGAGCAGTTCTTC.